The clone carrying this TCR beta chain came up a few times. Antigen: not known. Germline values: CDR1 SGHRS, CDR2 YFSETQ. The J segment lost 5 bases and the V segment lost 5 bases, leaving 6 bases of the junction unmatched. The CDR3 loop spans 13 amino acids. This sample was taken from a study of blood T cells in healthy people across ages. A second roughly 6 to 12 cycle PCR used barcoded and J-beta primers. One entry per CDR3 protein, called by TCRdb with MiXCR from the 5' RACE reads. The sample shows hundreds of thousands of distinct CDR3 sequences, around 41% of them seen only once. Study results and limitations: Per-million-T-cell TCR beta diversity fell roughly linearly with age. Naive T cell percentage showed a strong correlation with TCR beta diversity. Expanded clonotype changes were possibly confounded by unknown donor CMV status.

The specimen sequenced was blood. This sequence was found in a man aged 80 or over in good health. This rearrangement joins TRBV5-1 to TRBJ2-5; 7 bases align to TRBD1. CDR3: CASSFDRAETQYF. The CDR3 bases are TGCGCCAGCAGTTTTGACAGGGCGGAGACCCAGTACTTC.